The 29 T cell receptor beta chains below were found in one sample sequenced in a study of T cells in localized non-small cell lung cancer. Assay: immunoSEQ multiplex PCR; the TCRdb copy retains only in-frame clones and omits some. The sample lists approximately 20,000 clones, about 84% occurring once. Material: PBMCs, obtained before any cancer treatment. The receptors stem from a woman aged 40 to 75 with stage II squamous cell lung carcinoma.

The chain is built from TRBV19 and TRBJ2-5; D assignment may be TRBD1 or TRBD2 (6 bases each). The germline V gene encodes CDR1 LNHDA and CDR2 SQIVND (reference sequence). V was pared by 9 bases and J by 3 bases, with 14 bases between. The CDR3 sequence is 13 residues long. CDR3 nucleotide sequence: TGTGCCAGCCACTCGGGGGCGGAAGAGACCCAGTACTTC. This gives the protein CASHSGAEETQYF.

This rearrangement joins TRBV2 to TRBJ2-7; 11 bases agree with TRBD2. There are 15 residues in the CDR3. V lost 4 bases, J lost 5 bases, and 7 bases stayed unmatched. Germline lookup yields CDR1 SNHLY and CDR2 FYNNEI. CDR3 protein: CASSALAGGMHEQYF. The DNA for the CDR3 is TGTGCCAGCAGTGCCTTAGCGGGAGGGATGCACGAGCAGTACTTC. Full variable domain (missing parts from reference TRBV2 and TRBJ2-7): EPEVTQTPSHQVTQMGQEVILRCVPISNHLYFYWYRQILGQKVEFLVSFYNNEISEKSEIFDDQFSVERPDGSNFTLKIRSTKLEDSAMYFCASSALAGGMHEQYFGPGTRLTVT.

This chain joins TRBV5-8 and TRBJ2-6, with D unresolved. In germline, CDR1 is SGHTS, CDR2 YDEGEE. The CDR3 sequence is 15 residues long. V lost 0 bases, J lost 1 base, and 5 bases lay in between. DNA for the CDR3: TGTGCCAGCAGCTTGGCTGGGTCTGGGGCCAACGTCCTGACTTTC. This encodes CASSLAGSGANVLTF.

The chain combines TRBV6-1 with TRBJ1-3, with D possibly TRBD1 on 6 matching bases. Germline CDR1 and CDR2: MNHNS and SASEGT. CDR3 length: 15 amino acids. Between the trimmed V and J ends, which lost 3 bases and 4 bases, there was a span of 13 bases. The CDR3 DNA reads as TGTGCCAGCAGTGATTGGGGGCTGGGGGGAAACACCATATATTTT. It yields the protein CASSDWGLGGNTIYF.

The chain recombines TRBV5-8 with TRBJ2-4; D unresolved. This CDR3 has 16 amino acids. The V and J ends lost 0 bases and 7 bases respectively, with 17 bases between them. Germline V CDR1 and CDR2: SGHTS, YDEGEE. Here the CDR3 DNA reads TGTGCCAGCAGCTTGGGCCAGGCGGCCCAAGGGAACATTCAGTACTTC. This codes for CASSLGQAAQGNIQYF.

The chain couples TRBV9 to TRBJ1-5; perhaps TRBD1 as D (5 bases). CDR1 is SGDLS and CDR2 is YYNGEE in the germline V gene. This CDR3 contains 17 residues. With 1 base removed from V and 2 bases from J, the gap between germline ends came to 16 bases. The CDR3: CASSVCWGGNGNQPQHF. DNA for the CDR3: TGTGCCAGCAGCGTATGTTGGGGGGGGAATGGCAATCAGCCCCAGCATTTT.

V gene TRBV7-2 combines with J gene TRBJ1-6, with a tentative D call TRBD1 (6 bases). The V gene's germline CDR1 is SGHTA and CDR2 FQGNSA. The V end lost 5 bases, the J end lost 9 bases, and 14 bases lay between the germline ends. The CDR3 is 14 residues long. The CDR3 nucleotides read TGTGCCAGCAGCCTCGGACAGTCGGGTTCACCCCTCCACTTT. Encoded protein: CASSLGQSGSPLHF.

This clone was counted once. The chain joins TRBV5-5 to TRBJ2-7; D gene unclear. Trimming removed 5 bases from V and 2 bases from J, with 14 bases in between. This CDR3 spans 14 amino acids. Germline assignment: CDR1 SGHKS and CDR2 YYEKEE (reference sequence). The CDR3 nucleotides read TGTGCCAGCAGGGCCGCGTGGAATCCCTACGAGCAGTACTTC. This translates into CASRAAWNPYEQYF.

In its sample, this clone was seen once. An end of the junction differs from the germline gene, which may be a read error. The chain is built from TRBV9 and TRBJ1-2, with TRBD1 as a possible D gene (5 bases). CDR1 SGDLS and CDR2 YYNGEE come from the germline V gene. The CDR3 has 13 amino acids. CDR3 protein: CASSVEATEPTGF. CDR3 sequence (DNA): TGTGCCAGCAGCGTAGAAGCGACAGAGCCTACTGGCTTC.

This chain links TRBV29-1 with TRBJ1-2, with D perhaps matching TRBD1 (6 bases). V lost 6 bases, J lost 8 bases, and 13 bases lay in between. Germline V gene data show CDR1 as SQVTM and CDR2 as ANQGSEA. The CDR3 length is 11 residues. The CDR3 DNA is TGCAGCGTAGCCCCGGGGGGCGGCTACACCTTC. This encodes CSVAPGGGYTF.

The chain combines TRBV28 with TRBJ2-7; TRBD2 matches 8 bases. Germline CDR1 is MDHEN and CDR2 is SYDVKM. This CDR3 spans 18 amino acids. Trimming at V came to 4 bases and at J to 2 bases, leaving 16 bases not matched to a gene. The CDR3 loop is CASSSSPGLGTATYEQYF. CDR3 DNA sequence: TGTGCCAGCAGTTCCTCTCCGGGACTAGGAACAGCAACCTACGAGCAGTACTTC.

The CDR3 coding sequence is TGCGCCAGCAGCCGAGGGGCGCAGTACACAGATACGCAGTATTTT. Its translation: CASSRGAQYTDTQYF. The rearrangement uses TRBV4-3 and TRBJ2-3, with D tentatively TRBD1 or TRBD2 (5 bases each). From germline, CDR1 is LGHNA and CDR2 YSLEER. V was shortened by 4 bases and J by 2 bases, with 13 bases between the two germline ends. This CDR3 contains 15 residues.

This clone came up a few times. This sequence joins TRBV9 and TRBJ2-5; TRBD2 matches 12 bases. V shed 3 bases, J shed 1 base, and the junction held 4 bases outside the gene matches. CDR3 length: 16 amino acids. Germline lookup yields CDR1 SGDLS and CDR2 YYNGEE. The CDR3, as DNA: TGTGCCAGCAGCGATTGGACTAGCGGGGTCCAAGAGACCCAGTACTTC. Protein sequence: CASSDWTSGVQETQYF.

This clone was seen more than once but under ten times. This chain connects TRBV7-9 to TRBJ2-2, with D possibly being TRBD1 (6 bases). V lost 6 bases to trimming and J lost 2 bases, with 13 bases between them. CDR1 and CDR2 (germline): SEHNR, FQNEAQ (reference sequence). The CDR3 is 15 amino acids. This CDR3 is CASSPTDSNTGELFF. CDR3 nucleotides: TGTGCCAGCAGTCCAACGGACAGCAACACCGGGGAGCTGTTTTTT.

This sequence joins TRBV7-9 and TRBJ2-2; tentatively, D is TRBD1 (5 bases). Germline CDR1 reads SEHNR; CDR2 reads FQNEAQ (reference sequence). This CDR3 spans 16 amino acids. The germline V and J ends were trimmed by 2 bases and 0 bases, with 10 bases remaining between them. CDR3 loop: CASSLQGVPNTGELFF. The CDR3 coding sequence is TGTGCCAGCAGCTTACAAGGGGTTCCGAACACCGGGGAGCTGTTTTTT.

J is TRBJ2-3 and V is TRBV6-6; D is undetermined. The CDR3 covers 12 residues. The germline gives CDR1 MNHNY, CDR2 SVGAGI (reference sequence). V dropped 4 bases and J dropped 3 bases, with 5 bases sitting between them. The CDR3 DNA reads TGTGCCAGCAGTTCCGGTACAGATACGCAGTATTTT. Its protein is CASSSGTDTQYF.

This clone was counted a single time. The chain recombines TRBV4-1 with TRBJ2-1; 12 nucleotides agree with TRBD2. CDR1 is MGHRA, CDR2 YSYEKL, per germline. The CDR3 sequence is 18 residues long. Trimming removed 4 bases from V and 0 bases from J; junction bases left unmatched: 7. Here the CDR3 DNA reads TGCGCCAGCAGCCGCGGGACTAGCGGGCTGAGCTCCTACAATGAGCAGTTCTTC. It codes for CASSRGTSGLSSYNEQFF.

A word on this clone: Here the CDR3 omits its conserved ending phenylalanine or tryptophan, so a read error is the likely source. The chain joins TRBV25-1 to TRBJ1-2; weak D call: TRBD1 (6 bases). There are 16 residues in the CDR3. Germline V gene sequence: CDR1 MGHDK, CDR2 SYGVNS. V lost 3 bases to trimming and J lost 8 bases, with 22 bases between them. Here the CDR3 reads CASSEGVAGATEGYTL. Here the CDR3 DNA reads TGTGCCAGCAGTGAGGGGGTTGCGGGGGCGACGGAAGGCTACACCCTC.

The chain recombines TRBV5-1 with TRBJ2-3; 9 nucleotides match TRBD1. Unmatched junction bases numbered 3, after V lost 2 bases and J lost 2 bases. This CDR3 comprises 15 residues. The germline V gene has CDR1 SGHRS and CDR2 YFSETQ. The CDR3 spells CASSFTGGLTDTQYF. The DNA of the CDR3 is TGCGCCAGCAGCTTCACAGGGGGCCTCACAGATACGCAGTATTTT.

This clone was seen a few times. J is TRBJ2-7 and V is TRBV2; D gene unclear. The CDR3 covers 14 residues. The V end lost 6 bases, the J end lost 7 bases, and 19 bases lay between the germline ends. The germline V gene encodes CDR1 SNHLY and CDR2 FYNNEI. The DNA of the CDR3 is TGTGCCAGCAGGCGGTCCCTACTGAGGTGGGAGCAGTACTTC. Residues: CASRRSLLRWEQYF.

The CDR3 DNA follows: TGTGCCAGCAGCATGCTAGCGGGGGCGGGGAGAGAGACCCAGTACTTC. This codes for CASSMLAGAGRETQYF. V usage is TRBV5-4 and J usage is TRBJ2-5, with 10 nucleotides matching TRBD2. The CDR3 is made up of 16 amino acids. V shed 4 bases and J 4 bases; nucleotides not matched to a gene: 10. Germline V gene sequence: CDR1 SGHNT, CDR2 YYREEE (reference sequence).

The chain is built from TRBV19 and TRBJ2-7, with 7 bases aligning to TRBD2. V lost 6 bases and J lost 3; bases outside the gene matches: 5. Germline lookup yields CDR1 LNHDA and CDR2 SQIVND (reference sequence). This CDR3 has 13 residues. The CDR3 DNA reads as TGTGCCAGTAGCCGCGGACTAGACTACGAGCAGTACTTC. Its translation: CASSRGLDYEQYF.

The chain joins TRBV2 to TRBJ2-2, with D hard to call. The CDR3 totals 13 residues. V dropped 7 bases and J dropped 4 bases, with 10 bases sitting between them. Germline CDR1 SNHLY, CDR2 FYNNEI. CDR3 residues: CASKGSPTGELFF. DNA for the CDR3: TGTGCCAGCAAGGGCAGTCCCACCGGGGAGCTGTTTTTT.

The J gene is TRBJ1-5, the V gene TRBV21-1; the table's D call TRBD1 went unverified against the DNA. TRBV21-1 is labeled a pseudogene. CDR3 length equals 21 residues. The CDR3 DNA is TGTGCCAGCAGCAAATCCAGGGGCTGGACAGATCTCCTGCATAGCAATCAGCCCCAGCATTTT. It encodes CASSKSRGWTDLLHSNQPQHF.

CDR3 amino acids: CASSFSSSGTPYEQYF. CDR3 bases: TGTGCCAGCAGTTTCTCCAGTAGCGGGACGCCCTACGAGCAGTACTTC. The rearrangement joins TRBV27 to TRBJ2-7, with 8 bases aligning to TRBD2. Per the germline V gene, CDR1 is MNHEY and CDR2 is SMNVEV (reference sequence). The CDR3 length is 16 residues. J lost 2 bases, V lost 3 bases, and 9 bases had no gene match.

The genes are TRBV20-1 and TRBJ2-5, with unresolved D. The CDR3 sequence is 11 residues long. CDR1 and CDR2 from the germline V gene are DFQATT and SNEGSKA (reference sequence). V shed 3 bases and J shed 5 bases, with 7 bases lying between them. The DNA of the CDR3 is TGCAGTGCTAGGTTGGGGGAGACCCAGTACTTC. It specifies CSARLGETQYF.

The chain links TRBV5-1 to TRBJ2-7, with a tentative D call TRBD1 (8 bases). The germline V gene has CDR1 SGHRS and CDR2 YFSETQ. V was trimmed by 0 bases and J by 2 bases, leaving 12 bases between them. CDR3 size: 15 residues. In nucleotides, the CDR3 is TGCGCCAGCAGCTTGGGAACAGGGGGGGCCTACGAGCAGTACTTC. Protein: CASSLGTGGAYEQYF.

The V call is TRBV9, the J call TRBJ2-7, with 8 nucleotides matching TRBD2. V shed 2 bases and J 4 bases; nucleotides not matched to a gene: 5. Per the germline V gene, CDR1 is SGDLS and CDR2 is YYNGEE. The CDR3 is 14 residues long. CDR3 DNA: TGTGCCAGCAGCGTCAGCGGGAGTCGGTACGAGCAGTACTTC. As protein: CASSVSGSRYEQYF.

The chain uses TRBV19 and TRBJ1-5; no definite D call. There are 14 residues in the CDR3. V lost 5 bases and J lost 5, with 13 bases in between. Germline V gives CDR1 LNHDA, CDR2 SQIVND (reference sequence). CDR3 in amino acids: CASSLSGIDQPQHF. CDR3 in DNA: TGTGCCAGTAGTCTTAGTGGGATAGATCAGCCCCAGCATTTT.